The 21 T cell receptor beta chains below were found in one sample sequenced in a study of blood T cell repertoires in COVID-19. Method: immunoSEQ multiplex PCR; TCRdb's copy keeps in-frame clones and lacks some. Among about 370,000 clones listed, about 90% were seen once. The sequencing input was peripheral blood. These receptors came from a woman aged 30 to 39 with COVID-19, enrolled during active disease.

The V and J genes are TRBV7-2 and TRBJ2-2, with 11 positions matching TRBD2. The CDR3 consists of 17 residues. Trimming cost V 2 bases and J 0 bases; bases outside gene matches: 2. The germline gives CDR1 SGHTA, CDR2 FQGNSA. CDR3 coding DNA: TGTGCCAGCAGCTTAAGACTAGCGGGGACGAACACCGGGGAGCTGTTTTTT. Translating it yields CASSLRLAGTNTGELFF. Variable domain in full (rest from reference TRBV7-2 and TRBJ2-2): GAGVSQSPSNKVTEKGKDVELRCDPISGHTALYWYRQSLGQGLEFLIYFQGNSAPDKSGLPSDRFSAERTGGSVSTLTIQRTQQEDSAVYLCASSLRLAGTNTGELFFGEGSRLTVL.

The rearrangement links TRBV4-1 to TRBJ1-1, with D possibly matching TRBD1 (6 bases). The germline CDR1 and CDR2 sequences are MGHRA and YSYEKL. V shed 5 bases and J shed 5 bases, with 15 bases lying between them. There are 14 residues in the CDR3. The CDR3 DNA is TGCGCCAGCAGCGCACCCCAGGGGTTAACTGAAGCTTTCTTT. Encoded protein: CASSAPQGLTEAFF.

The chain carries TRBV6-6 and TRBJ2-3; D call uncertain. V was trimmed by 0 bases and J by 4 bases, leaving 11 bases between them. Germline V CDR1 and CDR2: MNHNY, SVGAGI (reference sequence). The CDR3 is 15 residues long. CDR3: CASSYSWSSADTQYF. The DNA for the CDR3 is TGTGCCAGCAGTTACTCCTGGTCCTCGGCAGATACGCAGTATTTT.

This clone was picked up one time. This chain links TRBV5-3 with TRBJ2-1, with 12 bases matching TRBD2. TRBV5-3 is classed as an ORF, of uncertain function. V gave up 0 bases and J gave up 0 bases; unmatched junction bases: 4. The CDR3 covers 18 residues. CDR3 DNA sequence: TGTGCCAGAAGCTTGGCTAGCGGGAGGGCCTCCTCCTACAATGAGCAGTTCTTC. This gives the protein CARSLASGRASSYNEQFF.

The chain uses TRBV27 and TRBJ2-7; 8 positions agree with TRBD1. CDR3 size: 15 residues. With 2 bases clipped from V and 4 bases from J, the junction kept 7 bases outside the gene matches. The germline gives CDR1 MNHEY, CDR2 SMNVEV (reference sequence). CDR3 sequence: CASSLGDRLVYEQYF. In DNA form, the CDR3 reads TGTGCCAGCAGTTTAGGGGACAGGCTAGTTTACGAGCAGTACTTC.

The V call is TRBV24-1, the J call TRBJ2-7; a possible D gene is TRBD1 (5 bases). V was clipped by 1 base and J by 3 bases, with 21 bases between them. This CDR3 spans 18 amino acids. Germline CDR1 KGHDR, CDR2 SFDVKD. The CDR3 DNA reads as TGTGCCACCAGTGATTTCATATCGGACGAGACAGCGTTCTACGAGCAGTACGTC. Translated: CATSDFISDETAFYEQYV.

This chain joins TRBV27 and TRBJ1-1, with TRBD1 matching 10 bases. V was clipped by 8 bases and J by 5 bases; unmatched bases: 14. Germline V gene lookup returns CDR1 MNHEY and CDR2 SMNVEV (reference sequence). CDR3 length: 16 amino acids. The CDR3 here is CASHSTRDRGRTEAFF. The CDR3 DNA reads TGTGCCAGCCACTCCACCCGGGACAGGGGTCGTACTGAAGCTTTCTTT.

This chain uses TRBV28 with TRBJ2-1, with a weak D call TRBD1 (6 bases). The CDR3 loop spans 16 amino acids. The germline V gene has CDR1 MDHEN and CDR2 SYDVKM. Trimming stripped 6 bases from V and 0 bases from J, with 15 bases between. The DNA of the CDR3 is TGTGCCAGCAGCCCCCTTACAGGGAGCTCCTACAATGAGCAGTTCTTC. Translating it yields CASSPLTGSSYNEQFF.

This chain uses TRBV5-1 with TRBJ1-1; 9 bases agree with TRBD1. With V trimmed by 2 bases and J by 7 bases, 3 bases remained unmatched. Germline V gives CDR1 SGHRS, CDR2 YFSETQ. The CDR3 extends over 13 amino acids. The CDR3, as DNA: TGCGCCAGCAGCTTTGGGACAGGGATTGAAGCTTTCTTT. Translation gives CASSFGTGIEAFF.

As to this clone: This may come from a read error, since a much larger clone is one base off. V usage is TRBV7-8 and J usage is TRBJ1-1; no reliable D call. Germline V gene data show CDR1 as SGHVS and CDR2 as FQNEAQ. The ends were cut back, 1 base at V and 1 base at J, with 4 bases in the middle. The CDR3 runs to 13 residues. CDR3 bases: TGTGCCAGCAGCTTAGAACAGAACACTGAAGCTTTCTTT. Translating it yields CASSLEQNTEAFF.

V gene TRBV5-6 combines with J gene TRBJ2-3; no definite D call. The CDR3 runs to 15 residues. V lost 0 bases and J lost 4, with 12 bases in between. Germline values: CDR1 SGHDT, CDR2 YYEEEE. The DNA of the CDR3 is TGTGCCAGCAGCTTGGCGACCGGGTTTGCAGATACGCAGTATTTT. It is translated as CASSLATGFADTQYF.

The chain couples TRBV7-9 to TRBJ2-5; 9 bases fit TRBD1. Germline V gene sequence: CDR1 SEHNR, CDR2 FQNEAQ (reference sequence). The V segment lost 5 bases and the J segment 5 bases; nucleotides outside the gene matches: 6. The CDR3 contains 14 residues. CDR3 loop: CASSLTGGVETQYF. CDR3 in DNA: TGTGCCAGCAGCCTGACAGGGGGTGTGGAGACCCAGTACTTC.

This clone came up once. For the CDR3, the DNA is TGTGCCAGCAGCCCCGGGCGGGGGGGCACAGATACGCAGTATTTT. It yields the protein CASSPGRGGTDTQYF. J is TRBJ2-3 and V is TRBV11-1; 8 bases agree with TRBD2. In germline, CDR1 is SGHAT, CDR2 FQDESV (reference sequence). This CDR3 has 15 amino acids. Losses at the gene ends were 5 bases for V and 1 base for J; bases not matched to a gene: 5.

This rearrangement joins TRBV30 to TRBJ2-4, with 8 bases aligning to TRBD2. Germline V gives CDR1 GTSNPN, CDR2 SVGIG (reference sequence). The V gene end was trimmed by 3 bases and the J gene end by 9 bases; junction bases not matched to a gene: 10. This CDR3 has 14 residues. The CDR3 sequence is CAWRSGGERAIQYF. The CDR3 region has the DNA TGTGCCTGGAGGTCGGGGGGGGAGAGGGCCATTCAGTACTTC.

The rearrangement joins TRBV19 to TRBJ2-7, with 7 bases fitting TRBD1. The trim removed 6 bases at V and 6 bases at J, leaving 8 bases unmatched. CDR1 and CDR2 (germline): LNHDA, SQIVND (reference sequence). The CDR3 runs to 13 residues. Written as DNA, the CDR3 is TGTGCCAGTAGGGAAACAGGGGCGTCCGAGCAGTACTTC. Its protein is CASRETGASEQYF.

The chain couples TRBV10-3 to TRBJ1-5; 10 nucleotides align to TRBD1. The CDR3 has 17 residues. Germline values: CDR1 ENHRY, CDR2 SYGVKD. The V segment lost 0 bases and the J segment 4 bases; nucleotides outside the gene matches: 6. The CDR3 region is CAISESGRGQGNQPQHF. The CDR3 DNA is TGTGCCATCAGTGAGTCGGGGAGGGGACAGGGGAATCAGCCCCAGCATTTT.

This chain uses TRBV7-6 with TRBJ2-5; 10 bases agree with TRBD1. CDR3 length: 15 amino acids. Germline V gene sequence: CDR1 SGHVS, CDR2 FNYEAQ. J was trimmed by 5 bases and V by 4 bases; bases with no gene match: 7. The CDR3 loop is CASSSGTGDIETQYF. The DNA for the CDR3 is TGTGCCAGCAGCTCCGGGACAGGGGATATCGAGACCCAGTACTTC.

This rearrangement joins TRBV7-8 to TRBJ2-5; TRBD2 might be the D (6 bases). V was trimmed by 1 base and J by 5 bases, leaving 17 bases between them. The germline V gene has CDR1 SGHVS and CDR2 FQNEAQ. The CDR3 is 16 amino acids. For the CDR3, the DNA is TGTGCCAGCAGCTTAGTGGTGACGTACCGGGGGGAGACCCAGTACTTC. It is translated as CASSLVVTYRGETQYF.

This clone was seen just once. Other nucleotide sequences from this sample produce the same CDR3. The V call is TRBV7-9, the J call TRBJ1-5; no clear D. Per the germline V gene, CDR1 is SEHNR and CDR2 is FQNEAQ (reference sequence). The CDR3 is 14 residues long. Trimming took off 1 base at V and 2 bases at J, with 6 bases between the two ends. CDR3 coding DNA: TGTGCCAGCAGCTTAGGCGGCGGCAATCAGCCCCAGCATTTT. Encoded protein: CASSLGGGNQPQHF.

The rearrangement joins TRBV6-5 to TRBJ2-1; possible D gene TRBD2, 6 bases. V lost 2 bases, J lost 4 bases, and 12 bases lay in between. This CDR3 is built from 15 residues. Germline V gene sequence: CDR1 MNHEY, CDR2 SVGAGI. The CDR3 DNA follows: TGTGCCAGCAGTTACGGGGCTAGCGAGTACAATGAGCAGTTCTTC. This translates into CASSYGASEYNEQFF.

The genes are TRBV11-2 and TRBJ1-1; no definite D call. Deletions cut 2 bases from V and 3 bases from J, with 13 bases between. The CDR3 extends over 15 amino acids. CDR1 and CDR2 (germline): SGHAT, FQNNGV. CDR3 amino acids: CASSLSGTPDTEAFF. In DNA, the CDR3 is TGTGCCAGCAGCTTATCAGGAACTCCGGACACTGAAGCTTTCTTT.